The sequence of this T cell receptor beta chain was determined in a study of cytotoxic CD8 clonotypes in ibrutinib-treated CLL. The wider study: The response samples were taken once patients had been treated for a median of around 11 months, range 6 to 36.

This CDR3 contains 14 residues. Germline-derived CDR1 and CDR2 are SGHAT and FQNNGV. The germline V and J ends were trimmed by 7 bases and 4 bases, with 14 bases remaining between them. On this clone itself: Its target is not known.

Whole-study findings and limits: Clonality showed a rise at ibrutinib response that reversed toward baseline at progression. Samples from sustained-remission and progressing patients were taken at different times.

Generated by immunoSEQ multiplex PCR, the TCRdb table keeps only in-frame clones and is missing some. The table includes over 200,000 clones, 60% to 80% detected once. Sequenced material: PBMCs, taken after 12 months of ibrutinib treatment. The rearrangement joins TRBV11-2 to TRBJ2-1, with TRBD1 as a possible D gene (5 bases). The receptor was derived from a human donor with chronic lymphocytic leukemia. DNA for the CDR3: TGTGCCAGCACCCTGACAGTACCGTACAATGAGCAGTTCTTC. This encodes CASTLTVPYNEQFF.